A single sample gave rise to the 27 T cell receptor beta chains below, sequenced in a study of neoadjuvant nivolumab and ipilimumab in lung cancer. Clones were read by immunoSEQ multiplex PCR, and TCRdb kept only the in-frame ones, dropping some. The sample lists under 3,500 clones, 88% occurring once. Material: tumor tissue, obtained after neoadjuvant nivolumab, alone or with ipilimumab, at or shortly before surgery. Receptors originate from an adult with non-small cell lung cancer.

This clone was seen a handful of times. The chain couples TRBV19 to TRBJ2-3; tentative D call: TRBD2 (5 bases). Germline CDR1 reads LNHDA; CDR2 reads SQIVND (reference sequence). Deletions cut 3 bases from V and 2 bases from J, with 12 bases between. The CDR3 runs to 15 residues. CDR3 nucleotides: TGTGCCAGTAGTATCTTTGCGGGTCCCACAGATACGCAGTATTTT. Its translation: CASSIFAGPTDTQYF.

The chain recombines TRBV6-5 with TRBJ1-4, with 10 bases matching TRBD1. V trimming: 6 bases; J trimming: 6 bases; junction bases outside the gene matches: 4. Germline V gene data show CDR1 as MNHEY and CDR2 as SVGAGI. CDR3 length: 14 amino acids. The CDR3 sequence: CASSFGTGDEKLFF. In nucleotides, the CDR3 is TGTGCCAGCAGCTTTGGGACAGGGGATGAAAAACTGTTTTTT.

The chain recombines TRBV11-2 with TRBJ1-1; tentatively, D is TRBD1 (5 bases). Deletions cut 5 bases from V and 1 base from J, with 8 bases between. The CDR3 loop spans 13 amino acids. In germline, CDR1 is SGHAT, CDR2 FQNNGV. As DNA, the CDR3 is TGTGCCAGCAGCCCGACAGCGAACACTGAAGCTTTCTTT. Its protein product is CASSPTANTEAFF.

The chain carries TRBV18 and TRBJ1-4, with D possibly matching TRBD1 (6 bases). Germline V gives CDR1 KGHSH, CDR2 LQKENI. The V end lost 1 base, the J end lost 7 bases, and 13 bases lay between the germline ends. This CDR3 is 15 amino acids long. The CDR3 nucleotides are TGTGCCAGCTCACCACAAAGACAGGTGCTTGAAAAACTGTTTTTT. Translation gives CASSPQRQVLEKLFF.

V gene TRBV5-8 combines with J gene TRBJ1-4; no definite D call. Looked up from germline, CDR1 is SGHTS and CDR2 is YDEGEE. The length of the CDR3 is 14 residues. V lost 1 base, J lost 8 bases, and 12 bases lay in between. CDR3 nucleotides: TGTGCCAGCAGCTTGACTGGTGTCGGCGAAAAACTGTTTTTT. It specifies CASSLTGVGEKLFF.

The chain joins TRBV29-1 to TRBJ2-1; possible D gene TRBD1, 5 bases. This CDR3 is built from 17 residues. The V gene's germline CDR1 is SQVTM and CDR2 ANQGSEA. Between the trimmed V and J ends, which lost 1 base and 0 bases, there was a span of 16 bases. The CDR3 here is CSVEAGREPSSYNEQFF. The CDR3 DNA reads TGCAGCGTTGAAGCGGGCAGGGAACCGTCCTCCTACAATGAGCAGTTCTTC.

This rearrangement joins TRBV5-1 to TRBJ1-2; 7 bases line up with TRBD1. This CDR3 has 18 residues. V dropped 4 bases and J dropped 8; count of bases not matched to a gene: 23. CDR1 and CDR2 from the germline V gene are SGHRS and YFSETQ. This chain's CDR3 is CASSQAMTGTSRRSGYTF. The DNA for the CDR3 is TGCGCCAGCAGCCAGGCTATGACAGGGACATCACGGCGCTCAGGCTACACCTTC.

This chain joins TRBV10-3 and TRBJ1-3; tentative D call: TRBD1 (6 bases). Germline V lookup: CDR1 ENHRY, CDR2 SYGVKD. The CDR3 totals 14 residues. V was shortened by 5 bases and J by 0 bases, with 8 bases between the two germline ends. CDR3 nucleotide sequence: TGTGCCATCAGTCTGACAGGCTCTGGAAACACCATATATTTT. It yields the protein CAISLTGSGNTIYF.

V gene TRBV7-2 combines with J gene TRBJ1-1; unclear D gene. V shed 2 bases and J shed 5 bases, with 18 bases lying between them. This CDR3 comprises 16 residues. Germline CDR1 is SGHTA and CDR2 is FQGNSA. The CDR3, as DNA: TGTGCCAGCAGCTTACCTCGCAGGCCGAAGGGTACTGAAGCTTTCTTT. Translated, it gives CASSLPRRPKGTEAFF.

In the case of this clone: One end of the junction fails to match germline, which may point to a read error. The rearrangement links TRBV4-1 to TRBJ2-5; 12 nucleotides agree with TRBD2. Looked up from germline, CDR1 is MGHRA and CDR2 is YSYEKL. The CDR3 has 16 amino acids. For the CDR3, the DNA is TGTGCCAGCAGCCGGGCCCCTACTAGCGGGAGGGAGACCCAGTACTTC. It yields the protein CASSRAPTSGRETQYF.

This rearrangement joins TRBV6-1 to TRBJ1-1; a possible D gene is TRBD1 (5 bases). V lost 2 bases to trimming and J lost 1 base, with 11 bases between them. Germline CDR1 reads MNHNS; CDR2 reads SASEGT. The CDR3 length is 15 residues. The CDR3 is CASSEMGGPNTEAFF. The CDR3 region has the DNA TGTGCCAGCAGTGAAATGGGGGGACCGAACACTGAAGCTTTCTTT.

The CDR3 here is CASSLETGLPGYEQYF. CDR3 nucleotide sequence: TGCGCCAGCAGCTTGGAGACAGGATTGCCGGGCTACGAGCAGTACTTC. The V call is TRBV5-1, the J call TRBJ2-7; a possible D gene is TRBD1 (6 bases). The ends were cut back, 0 bases at V and 3 bases at J, with 16 bases in the middle. This CDR3 spans 16 amino acids. CDR1 and CDR2 from the germline V gene are SGHRS and YFSETQ.

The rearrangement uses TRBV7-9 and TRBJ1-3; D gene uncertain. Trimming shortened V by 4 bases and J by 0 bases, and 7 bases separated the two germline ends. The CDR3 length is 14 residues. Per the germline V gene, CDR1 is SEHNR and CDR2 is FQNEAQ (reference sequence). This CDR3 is CASSYSTSGNTIYF. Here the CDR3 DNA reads TGTGCCAGCAGCTACTCAACCTCTGGAAACACCATATATTTT.

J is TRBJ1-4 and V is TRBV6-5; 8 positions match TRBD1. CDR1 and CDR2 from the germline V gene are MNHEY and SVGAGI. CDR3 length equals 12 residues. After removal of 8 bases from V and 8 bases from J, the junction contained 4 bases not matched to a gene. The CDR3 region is CASGQGGEKLFF. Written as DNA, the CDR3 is TGTGCCAGCGGACAGGGTGGCGAAAAACTGTTTTTT.

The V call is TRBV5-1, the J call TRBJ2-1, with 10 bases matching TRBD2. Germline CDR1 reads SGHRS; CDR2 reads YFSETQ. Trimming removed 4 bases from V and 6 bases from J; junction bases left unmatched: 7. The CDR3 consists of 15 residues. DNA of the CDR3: TGCGCCAGCAGCGCCCTAGCGGGGGCGAGCAATGAGCAGTTCTTC. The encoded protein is CASSALAGASNEQFF.

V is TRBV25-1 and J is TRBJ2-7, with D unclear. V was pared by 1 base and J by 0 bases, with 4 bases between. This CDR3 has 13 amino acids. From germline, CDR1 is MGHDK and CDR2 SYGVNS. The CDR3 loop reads CASSESVSYEQYF. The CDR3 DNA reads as TGTGCCAGCAGTGAATCAGTCTCCTACGAGCAGTACTTC.

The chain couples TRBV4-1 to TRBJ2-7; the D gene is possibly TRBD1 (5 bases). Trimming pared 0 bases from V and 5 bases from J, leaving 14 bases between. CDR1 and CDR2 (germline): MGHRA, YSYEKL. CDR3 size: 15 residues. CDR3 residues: CASSQEGARANEQYF. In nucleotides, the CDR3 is TGCGCCAGCAGCCAAGAAGGCGCCAGGGCCAACGAGCAGTACTTC.

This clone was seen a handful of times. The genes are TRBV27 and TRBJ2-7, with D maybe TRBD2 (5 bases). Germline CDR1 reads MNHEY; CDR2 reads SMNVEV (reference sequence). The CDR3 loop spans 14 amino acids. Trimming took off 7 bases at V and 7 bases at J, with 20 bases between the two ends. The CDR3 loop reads CASTPRGVSREQYF. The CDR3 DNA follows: TGTGCCAGCACTCCCCGGGGAGTTTCTAGGGAGCAGTACTTC.

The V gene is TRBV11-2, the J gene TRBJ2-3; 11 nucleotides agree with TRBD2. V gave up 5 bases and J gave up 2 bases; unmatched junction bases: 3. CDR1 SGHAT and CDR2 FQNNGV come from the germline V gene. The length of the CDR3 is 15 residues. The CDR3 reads CASSTGLAVTDTQYF. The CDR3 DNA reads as TGTGCCAGCAGCACGGGACTAGCGGTCACAGATACGCAGTATTTT.

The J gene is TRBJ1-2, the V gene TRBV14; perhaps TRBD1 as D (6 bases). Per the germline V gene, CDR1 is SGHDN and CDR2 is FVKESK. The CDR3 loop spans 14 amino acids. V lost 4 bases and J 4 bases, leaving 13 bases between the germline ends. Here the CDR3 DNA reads TGTGCCAGCAGCCTAAACAGGGAAGGCTATGGCTACACCTTC. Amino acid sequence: CASSLNREGYGYTF.

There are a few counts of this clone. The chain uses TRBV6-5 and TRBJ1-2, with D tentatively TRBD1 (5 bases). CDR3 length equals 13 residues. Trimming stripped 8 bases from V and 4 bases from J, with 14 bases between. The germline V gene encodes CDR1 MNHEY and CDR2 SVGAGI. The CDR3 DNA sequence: TGTGCCAGCGGGGTGGGGGGAATCTATGGCTACACCTTC. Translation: CASGVGGIYGYTF.

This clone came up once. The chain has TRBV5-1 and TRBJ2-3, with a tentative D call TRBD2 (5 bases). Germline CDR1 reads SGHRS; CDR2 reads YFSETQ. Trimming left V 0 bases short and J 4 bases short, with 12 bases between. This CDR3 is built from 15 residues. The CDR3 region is CASSLVGVSPDTQYF. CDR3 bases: TGCGCCAGCAGCTTGGTGGGAGTCTCCCCAGATACGCAGTATTTT.

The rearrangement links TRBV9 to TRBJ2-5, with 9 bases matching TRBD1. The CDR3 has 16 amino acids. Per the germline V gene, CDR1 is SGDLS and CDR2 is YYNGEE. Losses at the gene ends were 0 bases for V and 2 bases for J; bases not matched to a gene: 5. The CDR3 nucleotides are TGTGCCAGCAGCGTAGCCCAGGGACAGGGACAAGAGACCCAGTACTTC. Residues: CASSVAQGQGQETQYF. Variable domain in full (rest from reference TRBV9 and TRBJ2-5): DSGVTQTPKHLITATGQRVTLRCSPRSGDLSVYWYQQSLDQGLQFLIQYYNGEERAKGNILERFSAQQFPDLHSELNLSSLELGDSALYFCASSVAQGQGQETQYFGPGTRLLVL.

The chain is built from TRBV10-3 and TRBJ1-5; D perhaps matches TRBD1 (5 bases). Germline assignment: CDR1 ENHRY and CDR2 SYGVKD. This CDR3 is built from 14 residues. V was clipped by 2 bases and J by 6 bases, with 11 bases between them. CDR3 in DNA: TGTGCCATCAGTGAGGATAGGGGCGGTCAGCCCCAGCATTTT. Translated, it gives CAISEDRGGQPQHF.

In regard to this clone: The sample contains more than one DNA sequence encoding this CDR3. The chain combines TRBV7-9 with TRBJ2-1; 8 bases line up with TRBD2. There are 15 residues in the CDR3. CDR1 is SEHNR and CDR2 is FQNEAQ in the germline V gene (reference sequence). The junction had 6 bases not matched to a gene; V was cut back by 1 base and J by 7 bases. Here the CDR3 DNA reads TGTGCCAGCAGCTTAGGCCTAGCGGGTGGAAATGAGCAGTTCTTC. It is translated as CASSLGLAGGNEQFF.

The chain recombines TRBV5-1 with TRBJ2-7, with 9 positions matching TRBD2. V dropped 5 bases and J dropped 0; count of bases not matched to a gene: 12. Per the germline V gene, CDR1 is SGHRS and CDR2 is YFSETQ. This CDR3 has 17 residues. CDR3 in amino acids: CASRLDGGLASSYEQYF. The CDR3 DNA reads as TGCGCCAGCAGACTGGATGGTGGACTAGCGAGCTCCTACGAGCAGTACTTC.

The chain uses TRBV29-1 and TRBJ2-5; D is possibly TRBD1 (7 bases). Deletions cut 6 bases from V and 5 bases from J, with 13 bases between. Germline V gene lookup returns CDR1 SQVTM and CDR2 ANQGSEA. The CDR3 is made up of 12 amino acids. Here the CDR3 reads CSVGPGGETQYF. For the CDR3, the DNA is TGCAGCGTGGGGCCAGGGGGGGAGACCCAGTACTTC.